Sequencing of this T cell receptor (beta chain) was carried out in a study of shared T cell receptors in the human thymus. Measured with immunoSEQ multiplex PCR; TCRdb has only the in-frame clones, and not every one. This sample has over 350,000 clones; approximately 95% occur once, and the top ten carry approximately 0.02%. As concerns this clone: At the DNA level, this CDR3 is encoded by other sequences in the same sample as well.

Material: thymocytes. The sequence was obtained from a human donor.

This chain's CDR3 is CSVETGFSGNTIYF. The CDR3 DNA reads as TGCAGCGTTGAAACAGGGTTCTCTGGAAACACCATATATTTT. This chain connects TRBV29-1 to TRBJ1-3; possible D gene TRBD1, 6 bases. V lost 2 bases and J 0 bases, leaving 8 bases between the germline ends. Looked up from germline, CDR1 is SQVTM and CDR2 is ANQGSEA. This CDR3 has 14 amino acids.